A selection of T cell receptor beta chains follows, all from one sample in a study of circulating and synovial CD4+ cells in juvenile arthritis. Some clones are missing from TCRdb's copy, which holds only in-frame ones; the method was immunoSEQ multiplex PCR. The sample shows about 35,000 clones, about 95% of them seen only once. What was sequenced was CD4+ T cells from blood. These receptor sequences come from a human donor with juvenile idiopathic arthritis. The CDR3 runs from the conserved cysteine through the conserved F or W.

V gene: TRBV29-1
CDR3 protein: CSALGQGDEKLFF

V gene: TRBV18
CDR3 protein: CASSDDRGGYNEQFF

V gene: TRBV28
CDR3 protein: CASSSTGKGNTGELFF

V gene: TRBV2
CDR3 protein: CASTRDRGYEQYF

V gene: TRBV5-4
CDR3 protein: CASRATSGRADEQFF

V gene: TRBV6-1
CDR3 protein: CASSVEAETEAFF

V gene: TRBV5-6
CDR3 protein: CASSLDGFRAGVSTDTQYF

V gene: TRBV19
CDR3 protein: CASSKTGTSGGGTDTQYF

V gene: TRBV19
CDR3 protein: CASSLGGGFGYEQYF

V gene: TRBV7-2
CDR3 protein: CASSLSGFGSDTQYF

V gene: TRBV18
CDR3 protein: CASSTGSGNTIYF

V gene: TRBV5-5
CDR3 protein: CASSLAQGMDTGELFF

V gene: TRBV18
CDR3 protein: CASSRLGSTEAFF

V gene: TRBV7-6
CDR3 protein: CASSHLAGGVQETQYF

V gene: TRBV18
CDR3 protein: CASSPIRTGGSGNTIYF

V gene: TRBV9
CDR3 protein: CASSGRTSGGDTQYF

V gene: TRBV7-2
CDR3 protein: CASSLADNPAYEQYF

V gene: TRBV4-2
CDR3 protein: CASSQDHSGDSVYNEQFF

V gene: TRBV6-6
CDR3 protein: CASSYLGQPEAFF

V gene: TRBV11-1
CDR3 protein: CASSRRGYNEKLFF

V gene: TRBV6-6
CDR3 protein: CASSYLSGNTDTQYF

V gene: TRBV18
CDR3 protein: CASSLGLGETQYF

V gene: TRBV9
CDR3 protein: CASSVGNTANYGYTF

V gene: TRBV7-2
CDR3 protein: CASSPRQGGNYGYTF

V gene: TRBV7-9
CDR3 protein: CASSFWDRGRETQYF

V gene: TRBV7-2
CDR3 protein: CASSSLTSRVYF

V gene: TRBV6-1
CDR3 protein: CASSGPNGKLFF

V gene: TRBV28
CDR3 protein: CATGEPSSYNSPLHF